The 7 T cell receptor beta chains below come from one sample, sequenced in a study of T cell clonality in common variable immunodeficiency. Clones were sequenced by immunoSEQ multiplex PCR, and TCRdb holds only the in-frame ones, with some missing. The repertoire consists of about 34,000 clones, none detected only once. Study conclusions and caveats: Reportedly, TCR beta sequences from common variable immunodeficiency showed fewer deletions and N-nucleotide insertions.

No antigen is known for these receptors. The sequenced material came from peripheral blood mononuclear cells. The receptor source for this set is a human donor with common variable immunodeficiency.

This clone has a handful of counts. The read terminates 3 residues ahead of where the CDR3 ends, so the germline J gene completes it. This rearrangement joins TRBV10-2 to TRBJ2-7; D possibly corresponds to TRBD2 (6 bases). The CDR3 consists of 13 residues. Germline lookup yields CDR1 WSHSY and CDR2 SAAADI. Trimming took 6 bases from V and 0 from J, leaving 9 bases between them. The CDR3: CASRGGDSYEQYF. The DNA read from the CDR3 is TGCGCCAGCAGGGGCGGGGACTCCTACGAG.

This clone has ten or more counts. The DNA ends 3 residues before the CDR3 does, and the rest of the CDR3 is filled in from the germline J gene. V is TRBV7-2 and J is TRBJ1-5; perhaps TRBD1 as D (5 bases). V was clipped by 2 bases and J by 6 bases, with 14 bases between them. The CDR3 loop spans 15 amino acids. Germline V CDR1 and CDR2: SGHTA, FQGNSA. The sequenced part of the CDR3 DNA is TGTGCCAGCAGCTTACAGGGAGTTAATACTCAGCCC. Protein: CASSLQGVNTQP. The entire CDR3 reads CASSLQGVNTQPQHF.

This clone was counted only a few times. Incomplete CDR3 DNA: TGTGCCAGCAGCCCCCTAGGGGCACGGGGC. It codes for CASSPLGARG. The full CDR3 protein reads CASSPLGARGYTF. V is TRBV5-6 and J is TRBJ1-2, with D tentatively TRBD1 (5 bases). The CDR3 end falls 3 residues outside the read, so it is completed with the germline J gene. Germline V lookup: CDR1 SGHDT, CDR2 YYEEEE. The CDR3 contains 13 residues.

Many counts were recorded for this clone. The read comes to an end 3 residues before the CDR3 does, leaving the germline J gene to fill in the end. The chain combines TRBV12-3 or TRBV12-4 with TRBJ2-7; TRBD1 agrees at 9 bases. The CDR3 is 14 residues long. The J segment lost 6 bases and the V segment lost 1 base, leaving 4 bases of the junction unmatched. CDR3 bases read: TGTGCCAGCAGTTTAGGGGGACAGGGATCCGAG. Its translation is CASSLGGQGSE. The entire CDR3 protein reads CASSLGGQGSEQYF.

This clone was seen repeatedly, ten times or more. The CDR3 end lies 3 residues beyond the end of the read and is filled in from the germline J gene. The chain links TRBV23-1 to TRBJ2-1; TRBD2 matches 9 bases. TRBV23-1 has ORF status, its function being uncertain. After removal of 3 bases from V and 8 bases from J, the junction contained 14 bases not matched to a gene. This CDR3 spans 17 amino acids. The DNA read from the CDR3 is TGCGCCAGCAGTCACCCAGATCAAGCGGGGGGCCCCCATGAG. Residues: CASSHPDQAGGPHE. The entire CDR3 sequence reads CASSHPDQAGGPHEQFF.

There are many counts of this clone. The read ends 3 residues early relative to the CDR3; the germline J gene fills the gap. V is TRBV5-4 and J is TRBJ1-4; the D is unclear. Germline-derived CDR1 and CDR2 are SGHNT and YYREEE (reference sequence). V gave up 4 bases and J gave up 3 bases, with 7 bases separating them. The CDR3 sequence is 13 residues long. The CDR3 sequence is CASSLAANEKLFF. The covered CDR3 bases are TGTGCCAGCAGCCTGGCGGCTAATGAAAAA.

This clone was observed at least ten times. Coverage ceases 3 residues before the CDR3 finishes, and the germline J gene fills in the end. V usage is TRBV7-3 and J usage is TRBJ1-6; 7 nucleotides match TRBD1. Trimming at V came to 2 bases and at J to 0 bases, leaving 4 bases not matched to a gene. Germline assignment: CDR1 SGHTA and CDR2 FQGTGA. The CDR3 contains 17 residues. The CDR3 DNA, read in part, is TGTGCCAGCAGCTTATATTGGGACAGCTCCTATAATTCACCC. It yields the protein CASSLYWDSSYNSP. Given in full, the CDR3 is CASSLYWDSSYNSPLHF.